The 29 T cell receptor beta chains listed next were all sequenced from one sample in a study of Tregs in tolerant kidney transplant recipients. TCRdb's table, derived via immunoSEQ multiplex PCR, lists solely in-frame clones and lacks some. The sample has roughly 5,500 clones. Mixed chimerism was transient after nonmyeloablative marrow transplants from related graft donors. The sample here was CD4+ T cells from blood (PBMCs), taken approximately 15 months after the transplant. Receptors originate from a human patient who received a combined kidney and bone marrow transplant. Some T cells may have come from the graft donor.

About this clone: The sequenced fragment ends 3 residues before the CDR3 boundary, so the rest is inferred from the germline J gene. The V and J genes are TRBV5-1 and TRBJ2-3; D not certain. V gave up 3 bases and J gave up 1 base, with 6 bases separating them. This CDR3 comprises 13 residues. The germline V gene encodes CDR1 SGHRS and CDR2 YFSETQ. The sequenced CDR3 bases are TGCGCCAGCAGCTCCATTGGCACAGATACG. This gives the protein CASSSIGTDT. The whole CDR3 is CASSSIGTDTQYF.

To note about this clone: The read halts 3 residues ahead of the CDR3 end, with the missing end drawn from the germline J gene. The chain is built from TRBV29-1 and TRBJ2-7, with D maybe TRBD1 (6 bases). Germline assignment: CDR1 SQVTM and CDR2 ANQGSEA. The CDR3 is made up of 15 amino acids. The V end was cut by 6 bases, the J end by 1 base, with 19 bases between. The CDR3 region is CSVAQTGIRSYEQYF. Partial CDR3 DNA: TGCAGCGTAGCCCAGACAGGAATCCGATCCTACGAG.

Concerning this clone: Coverage ceases 3 residues before the CDR3 finishes, and the germline J gene fills in the end. V is TRBV2 and J is TRBJ1-1; no reliable D call. V lost 2 bases and J 1 base, leaving 8 bases between the germline ends. The CDR3 covers 14 residues. Germline CDR1 reads SNHLY; CDR2 reads FYNNEI. CDR3 bases read: TGTGCCAGCAGTGAACGGCGGGGGAACACTGAA. Translating it yields CASSERRGNTE. The whole CDR3 sequence is CASSERRGNTEAFF.

Measured by frequency, this clone is medium-sized. The CDR3 extends 3 residues past the end of the read, so its final part is completed from the germline J gene. The J gene is TRBJ2-1, the V gene TRBV6-4; D may be TRBD2 (5 bases). This CDR3 region has 13 residues. Germline V gene lookup returns CDR1 MRHNA and CDR2 SNTAGT. V lost 6 bases to trimming and J lost 8 bases, with 14 bases between them. The CDR3 DNA, read in part, is TGTGCCAGCAGCCGAGGAACTAGAGATGAG. This encodes CASSRGTRDE. The full CDR3 protein is CASSRGTRDEQFF.

Concerning this clone itself: The read stops 3 residues short of the end of the CDR3; the missing end is completed from the germline J gene. This chain connects TRBV20-1 to TRBJ2-3; 15 nucleotides align to TRBD2. CDR1 DFQATT and CDR2 SNEGSKA come from the germline V gene (reference sequence). The V and J ends lost 6 bases and 2 bases, in that order; junction bases with no gene match: 12. The CDR3 has 18 residues. The CDR3 DNA, read in part, is TGCAGTGCCCCGGGACTAGCGGGAGGATCCCCGCCCACAGATACG. As protein: CSAPGLAGGSPPTDT. The CDR3, in full, reads CSAPGLAGGSPPTDTQYF.

As for this clone: Read data end 3 residues before the CDR3 end; the end is taken from the germline J gene. The chain recombines TRBV20-1 with TRBJ2-7, with 9 bases that match TRBD1. The CDR3 runs 14 residues. V shed 6 bases and J 2 bases; nucleotides not matched to a gene: 8. Germline CDR1 reads DFQATT; CDR2 reads SNEGSKA (reference sequence). The CDR3 region is CSAIGQGKPYEQYF. The DNA read from the CDR3 is TGCAGTGCCATAGGACAGGGGAAACCCTACGAG.

As for this clone: The read ends 3 residues shy of where the CDR3 ends; the end is completed using the germline J gene. The rearrangement uses TRBV14 and TRBJ2-5; tentative D call: TRBD2 (6 bases). Germline lookup yields CDR1 SGHDN and CDR2 FVKESK. The CDR3 consists of 14 residues. Trimming stripped 4 bases from V and 1 base from J, with 10 bases between. CDR3 region: CASSRRAGQETQYF. The part of the CDR3 DNA that was read is TGTGCCAGCAGCCGGAGGGCAGGCCAAGAGACC.

A note on this clone: Read data end 3 residues before the CDR3 end; the end is taken from the germline J gene. This sequence joins TRBV10-3 and TRBJ2-7; tentatively, D is TRBD2 (5 bases). This CDR3 region has 12 residues. The germline V gene encodes CDR1 ENHRY and CDR2 SYGVKD. Trimming pared 3 bases from V and 4 bases from J, leaving 7 bases between. CDR3 sequence: CAISDAGYEQYF. The CDR3 bases that were read are TGTGCCATCAGTGATGCGGGTTACGAG.

Partial CDR3 DNA: TGTGCCAGTAGTTATACAGAACTCACAGATACG. Protein sequence: CASSYTELTDT. The entire CDR3 protein is CASSYTELTDTQYF. The rearrangement links TRBV19 to TRBJ2-3; no definite D call. The read gets to within 3 residues of the CDR3 end, and the germline J gene fills in the rest. Germline loops: CDR1 LNHDA, CDR2 SQIVND (reference sequence). V was clipped by 5 bases and J by 2 bases, with 11 bases between them. This CDR3 contains 14 residues.

As to this clone: The CDR3 end is not reached by the read, which stops 3 residues before it; the germline J gene fills it in. The V gene is TRBV7-6, the J gene TRBJ2-5; 9 bases agree with TRBD2. J gave up 2 bases and V 5 bases, and 9 bases lay outside the gene matches. Germline lookup yields CDR1 SGHVS and CDR2 FNYEAQ. CDR3 size: 16 residues. The CDR3 bases that were read are TGTGCCAGCAGCCTCAGGGGCGGGGGGGGACAAGAGACC. It specifies CASSLRGGGGQET. The whole CDR3 protein reads CASSLRGGGGQETQYF.

As regards this clone: The read falls 3 residues short of the CDR3 end, and the missing part is taken from the germline J gene. The chain uses TRBV7-2 and TRBJ1-1; 9 positions agree with TRBD1. Germline V lookup: CDR1 SGHTA, CDR2 FQGNSA. The CDR3 consists of 15 residues. After removal of 2 bases from V and 4 bases from J, the junction contained 5 bases not matched to a gene. CDR3 bases read: TGTGCCAGCAGCTTAACAGGGGGCATTGGCACTGAA. It codes for CASSLTGGIGTE. The complete CDR3 sequence is CASSLTGGIGTEAFF. Complete variable domain (other parts from reference TRBV7-2 and TRBJ1-1): GAGVSQSPSNKVTEKGKDVELRCDPISGHTALYWYRQSLGQGLEFLIYFQGNSAPDKSGLPSDRFSAERTGGSVSTLTIQRTQQEDSAVYLCASSLTGGIGTEAFFGQGTRLTVV.

A word on this clone: The CDR3 end falls 3 residues outside the read, so it is completed with the germline J gene. V is TRBV5-6 and J is TRBJ1-2; D is unresolved. The V end was cut by 6 bases, the J end by 5 bases, with 14 bases between. Germline V gene lookup returns CDR1 SGHDT and CDR2 YYEEEE. The CDR3 spans 13 residues. The part of the CDR3 DNA that was read is TGTGCCAGCACCCTACGAGGGTCGTATGGC. Protein sequence: CASTLRGSYG. The whole CDR3 region reads CASTLRGSYGYTF.

On this clone itself: Read coverage stops 3 residues before the CDR3 terminus; the germline J gene supplies the remainder. The rearrangement joins TRBV18 to TRBJ2-7, with a weak D call TRBD2 (6 bases). V lost 3 bases and J lost 4, with 7 bases in between. The CDR3 has 12 amino acids. The germline gives CDR1 KGHSH, CDR2 LQKENI. The CDR3 loop is CASSPGGYEQYF. The sequenced CDR3 bases are TGTGCCAGCTCACCGGGGGGTTACGAG.

In regard to this clone: The read ends 3 residues shy of where the CDR3 ends; the end is completed using the germline J gene. The chain uses TRBV20-1 and TRBJ1-1; 8 bases line up with TRBD1. The CDR3 spans 14 residues. The V gene end was trimmed by 2 bases and the J gene end by 5 bases; junction bases not matched to a gene: 7. Germline V gene lookup returns CDR1 DFQATT and CDR2 SNEGSKA (reference sequence). CDR3 protein: CSARNQGARTEAFF. The DNA read from the CDR3 is TGCAGTGCTAGAAACCAGGGGGCGAGGACTGAA.

A remark on this clone: The read halts 3 residues ahead of the CDR3 end, with the missing end drawn from the germline J gene. The chain has TRBV18 and TRBJ2-3; D gene unclear. This CDR3 contains 14 residues. Germline lookup yields CDR1 KGHSH and CDR2 LQKENI. The V gene lost 3 bases and the J gene lost 0 bases, with 7 bases spanning the gap. The CDR3 region is CASSPPVSTDTQYF. The DNA read from the CDR3 is TGTGCCAGCTCACCGCCGGTCAGCACAGATACG.

Points on this clone: Read coverage stops 3 residues before the CDR3 terminus; the germline J gene supplies the remainder. The chain links TRBV4-1 to TRBJ2-7; D perhaps matches TRBD2 (7 bases). Per germline, CDR1 MGHRA and CDR2 YSYEKL. V was clipped by 0 bases and J by 4 bases, with 16 bases between them. The CDR3 loop spans 16 amino acids. This CDR3 is CASSQDRGGVMYEQYF. The DNA read from the CDR3 is TGCGCCAGCAGCCAAGATCGCGGGGGCGTCATGTACGAG.

As concerns this clone: The read halts 3 residues ahead of the CDR3 end, with the missing end drawn from the germline J gene. The chain carries TRBV20-1 and TRBJ1-2; no reliable D call. Germline lookup yields CDR1 DFQATT and CDR2 SNEGSKA (reference sequence). CDR3 length: 15 residues. Trimming took 5 bases from V and 1 from J, leaving 17 bases between them. The CDR3 DNA, read in part, is TGCAGTGCTGACTTGCGGATTTCCGTTAACTATGGC. Its translation is CSADLRISVNYG. The full-length CDR3 reads as CSADLRISVNYGYTF.

Note on this clone: The read finishes 3 residues shy of the CDR3 end, and the germline J gene is used to complete it. The gene calls are TRBV5-1 and TRBJ1-2, with D perhaps TRBD1 (6 bases). This CDR3 region has 13 residues. Germline V gene sequence: CDR1 SGHRS, CDR2 YFSETQ. V dropped 5 bases and J dropped 6 bases, with 14 bases sitting between them. The CDR3 bases that were read are TGCGCCAGCAGACAGGGTGGTTTCGATGGC. Encoded protein: CASRQGGFDG. The complete CDR3 sequence is CASRQGGFDGYTF.

Note on this clone: The read finishes 3 residues shy of the CDR3 end, and the germline J gene is used to complete it. The chain carries TRBV6-1 and TRBJ1-1; no clear D. Trimming took off 2 bases at V and 7 bases at J, with 8 bases between the two ends. Per the germline V gene, CDR1 is MNHNS and CDR2 is SASEGT. This CDR3 comprises 12 residues. CDR3 bases read: TGTGCCAGCAGTGAAAGGTGGCTTGAA. Translation gives CASSERWLE. The whole CDR3 is CASSERWLEAFF.

As concerns this clone: The read terminates 3 residues before the CDR3 end, so the remaining end is supplied by the germline J gene. J is TRBJ1-2 and V is TRBV4-1; D is uncertain. V was cut by 6 bases and J by 0 bases, with 5 bases left in between. The V gene's germline CDR1 is MGHRA and CDR2 YSYEKL. The CDR3 is 12 amino acids. Partial CDR3 DNA: TGCGCCAGCAGGGCGGCTAACTATGGC. Its protein product is CASRAANYG. The CDR3, in full, reads CASRAANYGYTF.

By frequency, this clone registers medium-sized (0.01 to 0.1%). This chain's CDR3 is CASMGRGGYEQYF. CDR3 DNA (partial): TGTGCCAGCATGGGGCGGGGAGGATACGAG. The chain is built from TRBV2 and TRBJ2-7; D possibly corresponds to TRBD2 (6 bases). The DNA ends 3 residues before the CDR3 does, and the rest of the CDR3 is filled in from the germline J gene. From germline, CDR1 is SNHLY and CDR2 FYNNEI. This CDR3 spans 13 amino acids. Between the trimmed V and J ends, which lost 7 bases and 4 bases, there was a span of 14 bases.

Remarks on this clone: The CDR3 end is not reached by the read, which stops 3 residues before it; the germline J gene fills it in. The chain links TRBV20-1 to TRBJ2-7; 11 positions agree with TRBD2. After removal of 3 bases from V and 3 bases from J, the junction contained 7 bases not matched to a gene. From germline, CDR1 is DFQATT and CDR2 SNEGSKA (reference sequence). The CDR3 loop spans 15 amino acids. The CDR3 is CSARDTGTSGYEQYF. The covered CDR3 bases are TGCAGTGCTAGGGATACCGGGACTAGCGGCTACGAG.

For this clone: The CDR3 end falls 3 residues outside the read, so it is completed with the germline J gene. The chain links TRBV2 to TRBJ1-1, with a tentative D call TRBD1 (5 bases). The CDR3 spans 12 residues. V lost 7 bases and J lost 7, with 13 bases in between. From germline, CDR1 is SNHLY and CDR2 FYNNEI. CDR3 in amino acids: CASKEGLDEAFF. The covered CDR3 bases are TGTGCCAGCAAAGAGGGGTTGGATGAA.

Comments on this clone: The DNA ends 3 residues before the CDR3 does, and the rest of the CDR3 is filled in from the germline J gene. This sequence joins TRBV6-1 and TRBJ2-1, with 10 bases matching TRBD2. The germline gives CDR1 MNHNS, CDR2 SASEGT. The CDR3 covers 18 residues. V shed 0 bases and J 7 bases; nucleotides not matched to a gene: 12. The covered CDR3 bases are TGTGCCAGCAGTGAAGCGCTAAGCGGGGGGGCCTTCGGTAATGAG. This encodes CASSEALSGGAFGNE. The entire CDR3 is CASSEALSGGAFGNEQFF.

Comment on this clone: One end of the junction is discordant with germline, which a read error may explain. The CDR3 end is not reached by the read, which stops 3 residues before it; the germline J gene fills it in. V gene TRBV6-4 combines with J gene TRBJ1-4, with TRBD1 as a possible D gene (5 bases). There are 17 residues in the CDR3. CDR1 is MRHNA, CDR2 SNTAGT, per germline. The covered CDR3 bases are TGTGCCAGCAGGGACTGGGGCCGGCGATTATATGGTGAAAAA. Translating it yields CASRDWGRRLYGEK. The whole CDR3 region reads CASRDWGRRLYGEKLFF.

As to this clone: With the read ending 3 residues before the CDR3 end, the germline J gene is used to fill in that end. V is TRBV18 and J is TRBJ2-7, with 9 bases identical to TRBD2. Trimming at V came to 5 bases and at J to 2 bases, leaving 13 bases not matched to a gene. The length of the CDR3 is 17 residues. The germline gives CDR1 KGHSH, CDR2 LQKENI. CDR3 DNA (partial): TGTGCCAGCTCAATCTCCGGGACTAGCATTAGTCCCTACGAG. It is translated as CASSISGTSISPYE. The entire CDR3 protein reads CASSISGTSISPYEQYF.

Note on this clone: The CDR3 is cut off 3 residues early in the read; its end comes from the germline J gene. This chain uses TRBV20-1 with TRBJ2-3; 9 bases agree with TRBD2. Germline V gene sequence: CDR1 DFQATT, CDR2 SNEGSKA (reference sequence). This CDR3 is 13 amino acids long. The V gene end was trimmed by 5 bases and the J gene end by 4 bases; junction bases not matched to a gene: 4. The CDR3 bases that were read are TGCAGTGCTCCTAGCGGGGTTTCAGATACG. It is translated as CSAPSGVSDT. The whole CDR3 is CSAPSGVSDTQYF.

As to this clone: The read terminates 3 residues before the CDR3 end, so the remaining end is supplied by the germline J gene. V is TRBV2 and J is TRBJ2-2; 8 bases map to TRBD1. This CDR3 has 15 amino acids. The germline V gene has CDR1 SNHLY and CDR2 FYNNEI. J was trimmed by 7 bases and V by 3 bases; bases with no gene match: 7. The CDR3 protein is CASSEQTGDGGELFF. CDR3 bases read: TGTGCCAGCAGTGAGCAGACAGGGGATGGCGGGGAG.

The CDR3 bases that were read are TGTGCCAGCAGTTACCCAACAGGGCGGGTGGACTATGGC. Protein: CASSYPTGRVDYG. In full, the CDR3 is CASSYPTGRVDYGYTF. J is TRBJ1-2 and V is TRBV6-2 or TRBV6-3; D is perhaps TRBD1 (6 bases). The read halts 3 residues ahead of the CDR3 end, with the missing end drawn from the germline J gene. The CDR3 sequence is 16 residues long. From germline, CDR1 is MNHEY and CDR2 SVGEGT. V shed 2 bases and J shed 3 bases, with 16 bases lying between them.